These 21 T cell receptor beta chains share one sample of origin, sequenced in a study of OX40 agonist ivuxolimab in advanced cancers. Profiled with immunoSEQ multiplex PCR; TCRdb holds only in-frame clones, not every one. The repertoire holds approximately 92,000 clones, with around 96% as singletons. Specimen: CD4+ or CD8+ T cells sorted from blood, collected in a trial of the OX40 agonist ivuxolimab. The receptors shown here come from an adult with an advanced solid tumor such as melanoma, head and neck, liver or kidney cancer.

The J gene is TRBJ2-2, the V gene TRBV28, with 11 bases fitting TRBD1. With 10 bases clipped from V and 9 bases from J, the junction kept 7 bases outside the gene matches. The CDR3 has 13 residues. Germline lookup yields CDR1 MDHEN and CDR2 SYDVKM. The CDR3 is CANSGQGVWELFF. CDR3 sequence (DNA): TGTGCCAATTCGGGACAGGGGGTGTGGGAGCTGTTTTTT.

Points on this clone: The same CDR3 also results from other DNA sequences found in this sample. The rearrangement links TRBV9 to TRBJ2-2; D not resolved. The length of the CDR3 is 12 residues. V was trimmed by 4 bases and J by 2 bases, leaving 3 bases between them. In germline, CDR1 is SGDLS, CDR2 YYNGEE. This CDR3 is CASSLNTGELFF. The CDR3 nucleotides read TGTGCCAGCAGCCTTAACACCGGGGAGCTGTTTTTT.

The chain uses TRBV5-4 and TRBJ2-2; TRBD2 is a possible D gene (7 bases). The germline gives CDR1 SGHNT, CDR2 YYREEE (reference sequence). V was clipped by 2 bases and J by 4 bases, with 9 bases between them. This CDR3 is built from 14 residues. The CDR3 loop reads CASSFRGGTGELFF. CDR3 sequence (DNA): TGTGCCAGCAGCTTTAGGGGGGGCACCGGGGAGCTGTTTTTT.

The chain carries TRBV7-6 and TRBJ2-5, with D perhaps TRBD1 (6 bases). The ends were cut back, 7 bases at V and 7 bases at J, with 13 bases in the middle. The CDR3 has 12 amino acids. The V gene's germline CDR1 is SGHVS and CDR2 FNYEAQ. CDR3 coding DNA: TGTGCCAGCACCCTTCCCAGGGGGACCCAGTACTTC. Encoded protein: CASTLPRGTQYF.

Only one count was recorded for this clone. V usage is TRBV23-1 and J usage is TRBJ1-2; D unclear. TRBV23-1 is reported as an ORF; its role is uncertain. The CDR3 is 12 residues long. V gave up 2 bases and J gave up 8 bases, with 9 bases separating them. CDR3 DNA sequence: TGCGCCAGCAGTCAACCCGCTGGGGGCTACACCTTC. This gives the protein CASSQPAGGYTF.

The rearrangement joins TRBV9 to TRBJ2-3, with D hard to call. The V end lost 3 bases, the J end lost 1 base, and 9 bases lay between the germline ends. Germline CDR1 is SGDLS and CDR2 is YYNGEE. This CDR3 contains 14 residues. The CDR3, as DNA: TGTGCCAGCAGCGACGATCCGGGCACAGATACGCAGTATTTT. Protein sequence: CASSDDPGTDTQYF.

The gene calls are TRBV30 and TRBJ1-1; D is unclear. This CDR3 contains 15 residues. Germline CDR1 GTSNPN, CDR2 SVGIG (reference sequence). The germline V and J ends were trimmed by 3 bases and 1 base, with 15 bases remaining between them. CDR3 in amino acids: CAWSLGLGPNTEAFF. As DNA, the CDR3 is TGTGCCTGGAGCCTGGGGTTAGGGCCGAACACTGAAGCTTTCTTT.

V and J are TRBV7-9 and TRBJ2-3, with 10 bases lining up with TRBD2. After removal of 5 bases from V and 4 bases from J, the junction contained 9 bases not matched to a gene. The germline gives CDR1 SEHNR, CDR2 FQNEAQ (reference sequence). This CDR3 region has 16 residues. The CDR3 region is CASSAWGSGGPDTQYF. CDR3 bases: TGTGCCAGCAGCGCCTGGGGTAGCGGGGGGCCAGATACGCAGTATTTT.

The chain couples TRBV15 to TRBJ2-5, with 16 bases matching TRBD2. V lost 4 bases, J lost 1 base, and 3 bases stayed unmatched. This CDR3 spans 17 amino acids. Germline V lookup: CDR1 LNHNV, CDR2 YYDKDF (reference sequence). The CDR3 DNA reads as TGTGCCACCAGCACCGGGACTAGCGGGGGGGTCCAAGAGACCCAGTACTTC. Its protein is CATSTGTSGGVQETQYF.

The gene calls are TRBV27 and TRBJ2-2; TRBD1 aligns across 8 bases. The germline V gene encodes CDR1 MNHEY and CDR2 SMNVEV (reference sequence). CDR3 length equals 15 residues. V lost 6 bases and J lost 5; bases outside the gene matches: 8. As DNA, the CDR3 is TGTGCCAGCAGCTACAGGGGGGATTGGACCGGGGAGCTGTTTTTT. Protein product: CASSYRGDWTGELFF.

The gene calls are TRBV9 and TRBJ2-2; no clear D. This CDR3 spans 13 amino acids. Germline CDR1 SGDLS, CDR2 YYNGEE. Trimming cost V 2 bases and J 6 bases, with 8 bases left between them. The CDR3 spells CASSVRSPGELFF. As DNA, the CDR3 is TGTGCCAGCAGCGTCCGGTCACCCGGGGAGCTGTTTTTT. The full variable domain, rest sourced from reference TRBV9 and TRBJ2-2, is DSGVTQTPKHLITATGQRVTLRCSPRSGDLSVYWYQQSLDQGLQFLIQYYNGEERAKGNILERFSAQQFPDLHSELNLSSLELGDSALYFCASSVRSPGELFFGEGSRLTVL.

This chain uses TRBV28 with TRBJ2-5; TRBD2 might be the D (7 bases). The V end lost 6 bases, the J end lost 1 base, and 12 bases lay between the germline ends. The CDR3 spans 14 residues. CDR1 is MDHEN and CDR2 is SYDVKM in the germline V gene. CDR3 coding DNA: TGTGCCAGCAGGGGAAGGGGGGGCCAAGAGACCCAGTACTTC. As protein: CASRGRGGQETQYF.

This chain uses TRBV7-9 with TRBJ2-7; D gene unclear. In germline, CDR1 is SEHNR, CDR2 FQNEAQ (reference sequence). This CDR3 is built from 14 residues. Trimming stripped 1 base from V and 5 bases from J, with 12 bases between. CDR3 protein: CASSLEGRINEQYF. CDR3 nucleotides: TGTGCCAGCAGCTTAGAGGGCAGGATTAACGAGCAGTACTTC.

A remark on this clone: This CDR3 is also generated by other DNA sequences in the sample. V and J are TRBV9 and TRBJ2-7; the match to TRBD2 covers 9 bases. From germline, CDR1 is SGDLS and CDR2 YYNGEE. The CDR3 sequence is 15 residues long. V lost 3 bases and J lost 7; bases outside the gene matches: 11. This CDR3 reads CASSAGGREGSEQYF. CDR3 sequence (DNA): TGTGCCAGCAGCGCTGGGGGGCGGGAGGGGTCGGAGCAGTACTTC.

The chain is built from TRBV6-5 and TRBJ1-1, with unresolved D. V was cut by 5 bases and J by 7 bases, with 8 bases left in between. This CDR3 comprises 11 residues. CDR1 is MNHEY, CDR2 SVGAGI, per germline. The CDR3: CASSLGNEAFF. Written as DNA, the CDR3 is TGTGCCAGCAGTCTAGGGAATGAAGCTTTCTTT.

V usage is TRBV27 and J usage is TRBJ2-7; maybe TRBD1 (5 bases). Germline V gene sequence: CDR1 MNHEY, CDR2 SMNVEV (reference sequence). The CDR3 has 15 residues. The ends were cut back, 4 bases at V and 2 bases at J, with 15 bases in the middle. The CDR3 sequence: CASSSWTTATYEQYF. The CDR3 DNA reads TGTGCCAGCAGTTCGTGGACAACGGCAACCTACGAGCAGTACTTC.

The chain has TRBV7-7 and TRBJ2-5; TRBD1 or TRBD2 may be the D gene (7 bases each). This CDR3 has 14 residues. Per the germline V gene, CDR1 is SSHAT and CDR2 is FNYEAQ (reference sequence). Trimming left V 5 bases short and J 5 bases short, with 15 bases between. CDR3 sequence (DNA): TGTGCCAGCAGCCCTACAGGGGAGGGGGAGACCCAGTACTTC. Translating gives CASSPTGEGETQYF.

The sample holds one count of this clone. J is TRBJ2-7 and V is TRBV7-9, with 8 bases fitting TRBD1. The junction had 2 bases not matched to a gene; V was cut back by 2 bases and J by 2 bases. The CDR3 is 14 residues long. Per the germline V gene, CDR1 is SEHNR and CDR2 is FQNEAQ (reference sequence). The CDR3 is CASSLQGAAYEQYF. The CDR3 DNA is TGTGCCAGCAGCTTACAGGGGGCGGCCTACGAGCAGTACTTC.

The chain uses TRBV18 and TRBJ2-7; the D call may be TRBD1 or TRBD2 (6 bases each). The CDR3 sequence is 14 residues long. CDR1 is KGHSH, CDR2 LQKENI, per germline. Trimming pared 6 bases from V and 4 bases from J, leaving 16 bases between. The CDR3 reads CASSRGEAPYEQYF. The CDR3 DNA sequence: TGTGCCAGCTCGAGGGGGGAGGCTCCATACGAGCAGTACTTC.

This chain uses TRBV7-9 with TRBJ2-7; D ambiguous. V was pared by 4 bases and J by 2 bases, with 6 bases between. The germline V gene encodes CDR1 SEHNR and CDR2 FQNEAQ (reference sequence). The CDR3 is made up of 12 amino acids. Here the CDR3 reads CASSSGPYEQYF. The CDR3 nucleotides read TGTGCCAGCAGCTCCGGCCCCTACGAGCAGTACTTC.

The gene calls are TRBV5-1 and TRBJ1-2; D may be TRBD1 (5 bases). Germline CDR1 reads SGHRS; CDR2 reads YFSETQ. The CDR3 runs 14 residues. V was pared by 5 bases and J by 2 bases, with 13 bases between. CDR3 nucleotide sequence: TGCGCCAGCAGAATGGAAGGGACCAACTATGGCTACACCTTC. This translates into CASRMEGTNYGYTF.